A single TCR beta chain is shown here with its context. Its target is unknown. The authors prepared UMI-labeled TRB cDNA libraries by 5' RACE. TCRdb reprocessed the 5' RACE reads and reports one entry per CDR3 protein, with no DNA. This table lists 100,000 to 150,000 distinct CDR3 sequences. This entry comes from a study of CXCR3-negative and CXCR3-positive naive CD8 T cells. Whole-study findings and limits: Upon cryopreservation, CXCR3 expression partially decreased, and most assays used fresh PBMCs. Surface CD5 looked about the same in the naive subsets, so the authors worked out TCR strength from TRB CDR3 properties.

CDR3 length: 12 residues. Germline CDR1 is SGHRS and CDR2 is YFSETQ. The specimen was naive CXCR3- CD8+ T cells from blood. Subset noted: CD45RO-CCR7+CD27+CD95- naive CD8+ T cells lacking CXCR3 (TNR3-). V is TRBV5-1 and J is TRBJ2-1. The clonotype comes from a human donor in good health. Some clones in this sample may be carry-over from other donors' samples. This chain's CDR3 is CASSGQNNEQFF.